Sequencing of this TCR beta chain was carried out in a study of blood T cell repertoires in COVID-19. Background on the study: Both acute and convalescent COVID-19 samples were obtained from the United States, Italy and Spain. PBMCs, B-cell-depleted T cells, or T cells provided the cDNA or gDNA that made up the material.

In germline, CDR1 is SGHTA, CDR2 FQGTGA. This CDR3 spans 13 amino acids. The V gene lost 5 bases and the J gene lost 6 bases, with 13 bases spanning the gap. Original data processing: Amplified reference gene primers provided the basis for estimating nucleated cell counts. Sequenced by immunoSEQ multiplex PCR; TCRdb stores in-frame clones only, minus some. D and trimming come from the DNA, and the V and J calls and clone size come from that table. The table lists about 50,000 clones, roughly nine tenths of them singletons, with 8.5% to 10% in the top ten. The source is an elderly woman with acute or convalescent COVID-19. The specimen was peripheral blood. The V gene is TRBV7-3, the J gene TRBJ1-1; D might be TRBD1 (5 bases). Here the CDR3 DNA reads TGTGCCAGCAGCGAACACACGGGGGCTGAAGCTTTCTTT. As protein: CASSEHTGAEAFF. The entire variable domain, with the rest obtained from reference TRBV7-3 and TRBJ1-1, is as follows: GAGVSQTPSNKVTEKGKYVELRCDPISGHTALYWYRQSLGQGPEFLIYFQGTGAADDSGLPNDRFFAVRPEGSVSTLKIQRTERGDSAVYLCASSEHTGAEAFFGQGTRLTVV.